These 28 T cell receptor beta chains originate from one sample sequenced in a study of vaccination and CD4 T cells after COVID-19. The treatment is: approximately 11-day PBMC culture with coronavirus spike peptide pools or control peptides (ViraFEST assay). With the Oncomine TCR Beta short-read assay, DNA from cultured CD4+ T cells was sequenced. In TCRdb, the PCR reads were re-called with MiXCR into one record per CDR3 protein. The sample lists 15,000 to 20,000 distinct CDR3 sequences, around half occurring once. These receptors' targets are unknown. Sequencing used CD4+ T cells from blood, cultured in vitro, obtained before SARS-CoV-2 vaccination. The receptors shown here come from a human donor who had recovered from COVID-19.

There are a few counts of this clonotype. The rearrangement links TRBV7-3 to TRBJ2-3; 16 bases are shared with TRBD2. The CDR3 totals 18 residues. Trimming at V came to 5 bases and at J to 8 bases, leaving 13 bases not matched to a gene. Germline V gives CDR1 SGHTA, CDR2 FQGTGA. The CDR3 here is CASSTGLAGGPFGGTQYF. CDR3 DNA sequence: TGTGCCAGCAGCACGGGACTAGCGGGGGGGCCGTTCGGCGGTACGCAGTATTTT.

This sequence joins TRBV15 and TRBJ1-1, with D possibly being TRBD1 (6 bases). Between the trimmed V and J ends, which lost 0 bases and 7 bases, there was a span of 12 bases. This CDR3 spans 14 amino acids. Germline V gives CDR1 LNHNV, CDR2 YYDKDF (reference sequence). The CDR3 region has the DNA TGTGCCACCAGCAGAGAATTACAGGGTAGTGAAGCTTTCTTT. Protein: CATSRELQGSEAFF.

This clonotype was recorded a few times. CDR3 loop: CASGSRPHLNYGYTF. The CDR3 coding sequence is TGTGCCAGCGGATCGAGACCCCACCTAAACTATGGCTACACCTTC. The chain is built from TRBV27 and TRBJ1-2, with D uncertain. Germline CDR1 and CDR2: MNHEY and SMNVEV (reference sequence). This CDR3 is built from 15 residues. Trimming removed 8 bases from V and 2 bases from J, with 18 bases in between.

This chain uses TRBV19 with TRBJ2-3, with D possibly being TRBD2 (6 bases). This CDR3 is 14 amino acids long. With 3 bases removed from V and 0 bases from J, the gap between germline ends came to 7 bases. Per germline, CDR1 LNHDA and CDR2 SQIVND (reference sequence). The CDR3 DNA reads as TGTGCCAGTAGTATCGGGACTAGCACAGATACGCAGTATTTT. This encodes CASSIGTSTDTQYF.

The chain uses TRBV6-4 and TRBJ1-2; 7 nucleotides line up with TRBD1. CDR1 is MRHNA, CDR2 SNTAGT, per germline. The CDR3 sequence is 15 residues long. J gave up 1 base and V 8 bases, and 10 bases lay outside the gene matches. The chain's CDR3 is CASRSPDRRNYGYTF. CDR3 nucleotide sequence: TGTGCCAGCCGAAGTCCGGACAGGCGTAACTATGGCTACACCTTC.

In its sample, this clonotype was seen a few times. The chain has TRBV11-2 and TRBJ2-5, with TRBD2 identical over 11 bases. This CDR3 region has 16 residues. J was trimmed by 5 bases and V by 5 bases; bases with no gene match: 10. Germline values: CDR1 SGHAT, CDR2 FQNNGV. In nucleotides, the CDR3 is TGTGCCAGCAGCCCACCGTCGACTAGCGGGATCGAGACCCAGTACTTC. Translation: CASSPPSTSGIETQYF.

V and J are TRBV27 and TRBJ2-1; TRBD2 matches 7 bases. The CDR3 loop spans 15 amino acids. Germline V gives CDR1 MNHEY, CDR2 SMNVEV (reference sequence). J was trimmed by 5 bases and V by 7 bases; bases with no gene match: 11. The CDR3 nucleotides are TGTGCCAGCACCTACTACGGGAGGTCCCACAATGAGCAGTTCTTC. Translation: CASTYYGRSHNEQFF.

The CDR3 region is CAWSGQYYQETQYF. The CDR3, as DNA: TGTGCCTGGAGTGGACAGTATTACCAAGAGACCCAGTACTTC. V gene TRBV30 combines with J gene TRBJ2-5, with D perhaps TRBD1 (5 bases). Germline V lookup: CDR1 GTSNPN, CDR2 SVGIG (reference sequence). The CDR3 runs to 14 residues. The ends were cut back, 1 base at V and 0 bases at J, with 9 bases in the middle.

J is TRBJ2-7 and V is TRBV6-5; possible D gene TRBD2, 6 bases. The V end lost 2 bases, the J end lost 3 bases, and 14 bases lay between the germline ends. The germline gives CDR1 MNHEY, CDR2 SVGAGI. CDR3 length: 15 residues. CDR3 DNA: TGTGCCAGCAGTTACGTTGGGACGGGAGACTACGAGCAGTACTTC. Translation gives CASSYVGTGDYEQYF.

This clonotype was counted between two and nine times. The CDR3 sequence is CASSLQGRADTQYF. As DNA, the CDR3 is TGTGCCAGCAGCTTACAGGGGAGGGCAGATACGCAGTATTTT. V gene TRBV7-8 combines with J gene TRBJ2-3, with D possibly matching TRBD2 (7 bases). Germline CDR1 reads SGHVS; CDR2 reads FQNEAQ. The CDR3 is made up of 14 amino acids. Trimming took 2 bases from V and 4 from J, leaving 10 bases between them.

This chain joins TRBV18 and TRBJ2-3, with TRBD2 matching 8 bases. The J segment lost 2 bases and the V segment lost 2 bases, leaving 9 bases of the junction unmatched. CDR3 length equals 17 residues. CDR1 and CDR2 from the germline V gene are KGHSH and LQKENI. The CDR3 nucleotides read TGTGCCAGCTCACCAAACAAGGTAGCGGGGACCACAGATACGCAGTATTTT. Translated, it gives CASSPNKVAGTTDTQYF.

This chain connects TRBV20-1 to TRBJ2-5; 12 bases are shared with TRBD2. Trimming took 6 bases from V and 5 from J; bases not matched to a gene: 10. The germline V gene has CDR1 DFQATT and CDR2 SNEGSKA (reference sequence). The CDR3 consists of 15 residues. The CDR3 nucleotides are TGCAGTGCAAAACTAGCGGGGGGCCCTCGGGAGACCCAGTACTTC. This encodes CSAKLAGGPRETQYF.

The J gene is TRBJ2-7, the V gene TRBV27; D may correspond to TRBD1 or TRBD2 (5 bases each). This CDR3 spans 15 amino acids. Germline V gene sequence: CDR1 MNHEY, CDR2 SMNVEV (reference sequence). The V end lost 5 bases, the J end lost 0 bases, and 14 bases lay between the germline ends. The DNA for the CDR3 is TGTGCCAGCAGTCAACGGGACCCGCGCTCCTACGAGCAGTACTTC. As protein: CASSQRDPRSYEQYF.

This chain joins TRBV7-9 and TRBJ2-7; no clear D. The germline V and J ends were trimmed by 8 bases and 2 bases, with 10 bases remaining between them. Germline CDR1 and CDR2: SEHNR and FQNEAQ (reference sequence). The CDR3 totals 12 residues. The CDR3 loop is CASGPATYEQYF. CDR3 bases: TGTGCCAGCGGGCCAGCGACCTACGAGCAGTACTTC. Full variable domain (rest looked up from reference TRBV7-9 and TRBJ2-7): DTGVSQNPRHKITKRGQNVTFRCDPISEHNRLYWYRQTLGQGPEFLTYFQNEAQLEKSRLLSDRFSAERPKGSFSTLEIQRTEQGDSAMYLCASGPATYEQYFGPGTRLTVT.

This rearrangement joins TRBV7-2 to TRBJ1-4, with a tentative D call TRBD1 (5 bases). In germline, CDR1 is SGHTA, CDR2 FQGNSA. This CDR3 has 13 amino acids. Trimming took 5 bases from V and 11 from J, leaving 15 bases between them. Here the CDR3 DNA reads TGTGCCAGCAGCCTCCACGGCGGGGCCAAACTGTTTTTT. It codes for CASSLHGGAKLFF.

The V and J genes are TRBV7-3 and TRBJ1-1; D is unclear. This CDR3 has 13 amino acids. Germline CDR1 SGHTA, CDR2 FQGTGA. Deletions cut 1 base from V and 5 bases from J, with 8 bases between. The CDR3, as DNA: TGTGCCAGCAGCTTAAGGGGTGGGACTGAAGCTTTCTTT. It codes for CASSLRGGTEAFF.

The genes are TRBV20-1 and TRBJ1-2; TRBD1 is a possible D gene (5 bases). The length of the CDR3 is 12 residues. CDR1 is DFQATT, CDR2 SNEGSKA, per germline (reference sequence). V lost 5 bases and J lost 8, with 15 bases in between. CDR3 sequence reads: CSAPRGGKGYTF. CDR3 DNA sequence: TGCAGTGCTCCCCGGGGGGGAAAAGGCTACACCTTC.

The chain recombines TRBV20-1 with TRBJ2-1; tentatively, D is TRBD1 (6 bases). The germline CDR1 and CDR2 sequences are DFQATT and SNEGSKA (reference sequence). CDR3 length equals 16 residues. V dropped 6 bases and J dropped 9 bases, with 27 bases sitting between them. CDR3 amino acids: CSAVAFRGGVAGEQFF. The CDR3 nucleotides read TGCAGTGCAGTGGCTTTCAGGGGCGGCGTAGCTGGTGAGCAGTTCTTC.

The chain is built from TRBV19 and TRBJ2-3; D gene unclear. V was cut by 6 bases and J by 0 bases, with 7 bases left in between. Germline V gene data show CDR1 as LNHDA and CDR2 as SQIVND (reference sequence). The CDR3 has 13 amino acids. The CDR3 reads CASRPTSTDTQYF. The CDR3 DNA reads TGTGCCAGTAGACCAACTAGCACAGATACGCAGTATTTT.

CDR3: CASSPGQYQETQYF. The CDR3 region has the DNA TGTGCCAGCAGCCCGGGACAGTACCAAGAGACCCAGTACTTC. The genes are TRBV12-3 or TRBV12-4 and TRBJ2-5; TRBD1 agrees at 7 bases. The J segment lost 0 bases and the V segment lost 6 bases, leaving 4 bases of the junction unmatched. The CDR3 loop spans 14 amino acids.

This clonotype appeared a few times. This chain uses TRBV27 with TRBJ2-7; D unresolved. The CDR3 is 12 amino acids. Germline CDR1 and CDR2: MNHEY and SMNVEV (reference sequence). V shed 4 bases and J shed 0 bases, with 4 bases lying between them. The CDR3 sequence is CASSSASYEQYF. The DNA of the CDR3 is TGTGCCAGCAGTTCCGCCTCCTACGAGCAGTACTTC.

This clonotype has just a few counts. V is TRBV28 and J is TRBJ1-2; a possible D gene is TRBD1 (5 bases). Trimming left V 3 bases short and J 7 bases short, with 9 bases between. The germline CDR1 and CDR2 sequences are MDHEN and SYDVKM. The CDR3 totals 12 residues. DNA of the CDR3: TGTGCCAGCAGTTTGCAGGGTGGTGGCTACACCTTC. The encoded protein is CASSLQGGGYTF.

The chain employs TRBV28 and TRBJ1-5, with D possibly TRBD1 on 5 matching bases. The V end lost 1 base, the J end lost 4 bases, and 11 bases lay between the germline ends. Germline loops: CDR1 MDHEN, CDR2 SYDVKM. The CDR3 is made up of 15 amino acids. The CDR3 spells CASSLSAGLNQPQHF. In DNA, the CDR3 is TGTGCCAGCAGTTTATCGGCAGGGCTTAATCAGCCCCAGCATTTT.

This chain links TRBV6-5 with TRBJ2-7; TRBD2 is a possible D gene (5 bases). From germline, CDR1 is MNHEY and CDR2 SVGAGI. The V gene lost 2 bases and the J gene lost 2 bases, with 10 bases spanning the gap. The CDR3 runs to 14 residues. CDR3 nucleotide sequence: TGTGCCAGCAGTTACCTGCCTAGCACCTACGAGCAGTACTTC. This codes for CASSYLPSTYEQYF.

This clonotype appeared a few times. V is TRBV2 and J is TRBJ1-5; TRBD1 matches 7 bases. After removal of 6 bases from V and 4 bases from J, the junction contained 6 bases not matched to a gene. The CDR3 extends over 14 amino acids. Germline CDR1 is SNHLY and CDR2 is FYNNEI. The CDR3 loop reads CASRSGTANQPQHF. CDR3 coding DNA: TGTGCCAGCAGGTCCGGGACAGCAAATCAGCCCCAGCATTTT.

The chain couples TRBV7-3 to TRBJ2-1; D not resolved. The germline V gene encodes CDR1 SGHTA and CDR2 FQGTGA. There are 15 residues in the CDR3. Trimming removed 3 bases from V and 0 bases from J, with 9 bases in between. The CDR3 DNA follows: TGTGCCAGCAGCTTGAGTCGCAGCTCCTACAATGAGCAGTTCTTC. It is translated as CASSLSRSSYNEQFF.

The chain couples TRBV6-1 to TRBJ2-1; no firm D call. V lost 6 bases, J lost 5 bases, and 14 bases lay in between. This CDR3 has 14 amino acids. CDR1 MNHNS and CDR2 SASEGT come from the germline V gene. The CDR3 here is CASRKNRLNNEQFF. CDR3 DNA: TGTGCCAGCAGAAAAAACCGGTTAAACAATGAGCAGTTCTTC.

The chain joins TRBV19 to TRBJ1-5; D is uncertain. Germline V lookup: CDR1 LNHDA, CDR2 SQIVND (reference sequence). V lost 3 bases to trimming and J lost 9 bases, with 15 bases between them. The CDR3 covers 14 residues. The chain's CDR3 is CASSIRLEVLPQHF. In nucleotides, the CDR3 is TGTGCCAGTAGTATCCGCCTGGAGGTCTTGCCCCAGCATTTT.